This T cell receptor beta chain was retrieved from a study of blood T cell repertoires in COVID-19. The wider study: The United States, Italy and Spain were the sources of the acute and convalescent COVID-19 samples. PBMCs, B-cell-depleted T cells, or T cells were the source of the cDNA or gDNA that made up the material.

Authors' analysis steps: Reference gene primers were amplified, and this amplification served to estimate nucleated cell counts. Profiled with immunoSEQ multiplex PCR; TCRdb holds only in-frame clones, not every one. That table gives V, J and clone size, and the DNA gave D and trimming. Altogether over 140,000 clones are present, 80% to 85% being singletons, with the ten largest covering 3.5% to 4.5%. Trimming cost V 5 bases and J 6 bases; bases outside gene matches: 9. The CDR3 runs 16 residues. CDR1 and CDR2 from the germline V gene are LNHDA and SQIVND (reference sequence). This chain joins TRBV19 and TRBJ2-3; 12 bases match TRBD2. The source is a woman aged 55 to 70 with acute or convalescent COVID-19. The sequenced sample consisted of peripheral blood. CDR3 residues: CASSLQGLAGTDTQYF. The CDR3 DNA follows: TGTGCCAGTAGTCTACAAGGACTAGCGGGAACGGATACGCAGTATTTT.